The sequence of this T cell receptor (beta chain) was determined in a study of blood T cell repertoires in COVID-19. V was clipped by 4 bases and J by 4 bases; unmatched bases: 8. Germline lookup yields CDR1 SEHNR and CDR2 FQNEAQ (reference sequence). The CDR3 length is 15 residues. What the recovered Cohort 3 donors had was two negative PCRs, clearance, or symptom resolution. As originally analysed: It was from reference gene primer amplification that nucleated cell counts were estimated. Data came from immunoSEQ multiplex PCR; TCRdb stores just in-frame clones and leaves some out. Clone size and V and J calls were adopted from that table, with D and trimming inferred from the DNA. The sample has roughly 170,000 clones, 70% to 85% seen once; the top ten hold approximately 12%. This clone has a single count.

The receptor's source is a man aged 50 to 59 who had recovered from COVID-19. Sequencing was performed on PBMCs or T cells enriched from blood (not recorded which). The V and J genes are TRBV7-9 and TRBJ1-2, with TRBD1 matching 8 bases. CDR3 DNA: TGTGCCAGCAGCTCCTCGACAGGGGCCCGCTATGGCTACACCTTC. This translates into CASSSSTGARYGYTF. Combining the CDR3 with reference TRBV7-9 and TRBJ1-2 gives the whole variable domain DTGVSQNPRHKITKRGQNVTFRCDPISEHNRLYWYRQTLGQGPEFLTYFQNEAQLEKSRLLSDRFSAERPKGSFSTLEIQRTEQGDSAMYLCASSSSTGARYGYTFGSGTRLTVV.